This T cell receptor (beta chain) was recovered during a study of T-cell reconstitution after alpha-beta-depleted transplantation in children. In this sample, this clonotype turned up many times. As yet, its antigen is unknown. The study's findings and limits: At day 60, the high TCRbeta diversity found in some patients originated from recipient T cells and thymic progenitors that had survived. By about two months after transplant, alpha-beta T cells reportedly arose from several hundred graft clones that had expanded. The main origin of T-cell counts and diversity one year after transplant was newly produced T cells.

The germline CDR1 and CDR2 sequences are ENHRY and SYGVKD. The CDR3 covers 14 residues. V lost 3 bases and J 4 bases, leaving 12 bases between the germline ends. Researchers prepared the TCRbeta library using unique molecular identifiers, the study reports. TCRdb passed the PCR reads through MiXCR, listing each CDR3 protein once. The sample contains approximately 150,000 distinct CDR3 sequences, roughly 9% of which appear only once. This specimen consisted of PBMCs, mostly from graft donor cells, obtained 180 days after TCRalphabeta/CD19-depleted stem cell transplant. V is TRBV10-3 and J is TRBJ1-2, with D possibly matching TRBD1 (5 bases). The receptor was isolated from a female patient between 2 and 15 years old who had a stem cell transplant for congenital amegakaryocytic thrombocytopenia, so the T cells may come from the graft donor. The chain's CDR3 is CAISDMGLGYGYTF. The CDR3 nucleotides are TGTGCCATCAGTGATATGGGGCTAGGCTATGGCTACACCTTC.